This T cell receptor beta chain derives from a study of blood T cells in healthy people across ages. A second PCR, run for roughly 7 to 12 cycles, used a sample-barcoded 5' primer plus a J-beta primer mix. MiXCR, applied by TCRdb to the 5' RACE reads, yields one record per CDR3 protein. The table has about 1.6 million distinct CDR3 sequences, 30% to 35% seen once; the top ten hold about 11%. The source material was blood. The receptor comes from a woman in her 30s in good health.

This chain's CDR3 is CSAIVQGRTATEAFF. The CDR3 bases are TGCAGTGCTATCGTCCAAGGACGGACCGCCACTGAAGCTTTCTTT. The V gene is TRBV20-1, the J gene TRBJ1-1; D is ambiguous. Germline CDR1 reads DFQATT; CDR2 reads SNEGSKA (reference sequence). This CDR3 comprises 15 residues. The V gene lost 4 bases and the J gene lost 4 bases, with 19 bases spanning the gap.